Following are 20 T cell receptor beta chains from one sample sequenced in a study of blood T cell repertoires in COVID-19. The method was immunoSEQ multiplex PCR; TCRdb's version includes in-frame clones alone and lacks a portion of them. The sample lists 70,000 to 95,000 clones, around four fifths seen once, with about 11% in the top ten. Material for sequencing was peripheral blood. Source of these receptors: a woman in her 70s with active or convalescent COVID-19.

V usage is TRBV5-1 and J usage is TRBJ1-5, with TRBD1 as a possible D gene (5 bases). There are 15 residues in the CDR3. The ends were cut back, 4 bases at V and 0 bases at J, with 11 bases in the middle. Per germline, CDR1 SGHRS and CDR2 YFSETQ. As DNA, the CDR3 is TGCGCCAGCAGCATATCAGGGAATAGCAATCAGCCCCAGCATTTT. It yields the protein CASSISGNSNQPQHF.

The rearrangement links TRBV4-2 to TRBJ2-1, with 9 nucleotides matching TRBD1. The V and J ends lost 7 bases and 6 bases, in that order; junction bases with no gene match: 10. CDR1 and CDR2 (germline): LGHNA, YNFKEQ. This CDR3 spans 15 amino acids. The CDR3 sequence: CASMSRDREGNEQFF. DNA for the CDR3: TGTGCCAGCATGTCACGGGACAGGGAAGGCAATGAGCAGTTCTTC.

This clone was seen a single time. CDR3 sequence reads: CATSPSGATDTQYF. The CDR3 DNA reads TGTGCCACCAGTCCGTCTGGGGCGACCGATACGCAGTATTTT. J is TRBJ2-3 and V is TRBV24-1, with a weak D call TRBD1 (5 bases). V was cut by 6 bases and J by 6 bases, with 15 bases left in between. Germline V gene sequence: CDR1 KGHDR, CDR2 SFDVKD. This CDR3 contains 14 residues.

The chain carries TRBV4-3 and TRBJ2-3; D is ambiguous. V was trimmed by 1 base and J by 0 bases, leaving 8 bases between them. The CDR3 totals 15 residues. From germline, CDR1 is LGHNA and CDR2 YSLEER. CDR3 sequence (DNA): TGCGCCAGCAGCCAAGCCGGGTTAAGCACAGATACGCAGTATTTT. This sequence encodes CASSQAGLSTDTQYF.

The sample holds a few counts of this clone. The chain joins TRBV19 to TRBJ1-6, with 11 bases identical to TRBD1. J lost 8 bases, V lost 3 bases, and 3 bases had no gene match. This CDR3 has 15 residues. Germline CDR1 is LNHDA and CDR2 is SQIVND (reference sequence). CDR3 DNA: TGTGCCAGTAGTATCGGACAGGGGGCCGATTCACCCCTCCACTTT. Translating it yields CASSIGQGADSPLHF.

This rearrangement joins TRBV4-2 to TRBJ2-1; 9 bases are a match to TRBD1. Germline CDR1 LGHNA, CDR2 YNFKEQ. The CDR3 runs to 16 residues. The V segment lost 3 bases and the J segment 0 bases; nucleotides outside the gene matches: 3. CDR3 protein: CASSQATGGSYNEQFF. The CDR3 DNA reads TGTGCCAGCAGCCAGGCGACAGGGGGCTCCTACAATGAGCAGTTCTTC.

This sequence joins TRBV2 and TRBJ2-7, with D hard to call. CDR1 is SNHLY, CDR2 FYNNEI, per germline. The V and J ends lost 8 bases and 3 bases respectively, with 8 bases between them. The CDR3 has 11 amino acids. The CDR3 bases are TGTGCCAGCCGAGCGATCTACGAGCAGTACTTC. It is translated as CASRAIYEQYF. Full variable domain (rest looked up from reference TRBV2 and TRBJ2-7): EPEVTQTPSHQVTQMGQEVILRCVPISNHLYFYWYRQILGQKVEFLVSFYNNEISEKSEIFDDQFSVERPDGSNFTLKIRSTKLEDSAMYFCASRAIYEQYFGPGTRLTVT.

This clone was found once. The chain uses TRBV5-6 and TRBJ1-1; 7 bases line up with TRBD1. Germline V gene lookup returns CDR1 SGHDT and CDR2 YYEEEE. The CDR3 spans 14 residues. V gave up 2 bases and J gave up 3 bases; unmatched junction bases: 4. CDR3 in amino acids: CASSLGGRDTEAFF. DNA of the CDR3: TGTGCCAGCAGCTTAGGGGGCAGGGACACTGAAGCTTTCTTT.

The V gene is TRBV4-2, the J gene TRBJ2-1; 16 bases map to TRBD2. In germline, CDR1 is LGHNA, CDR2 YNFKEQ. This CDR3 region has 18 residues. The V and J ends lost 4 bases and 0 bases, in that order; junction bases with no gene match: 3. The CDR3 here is CASSLGTSGGASYNEQFF. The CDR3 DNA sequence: TGTGCCAGCAGCCTCGGGACTAGCGGGGGGGCCTCCTACAATGAGCAGTTCTTC.

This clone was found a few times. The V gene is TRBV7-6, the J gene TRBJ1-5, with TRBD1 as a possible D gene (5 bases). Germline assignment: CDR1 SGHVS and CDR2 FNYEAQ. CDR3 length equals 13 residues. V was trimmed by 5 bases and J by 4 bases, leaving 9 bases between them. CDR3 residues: CASSLQENQPQHF. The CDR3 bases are TGTGCCAGCAGCCTACAGGAAAATCAGCCCCAGCATTTT.

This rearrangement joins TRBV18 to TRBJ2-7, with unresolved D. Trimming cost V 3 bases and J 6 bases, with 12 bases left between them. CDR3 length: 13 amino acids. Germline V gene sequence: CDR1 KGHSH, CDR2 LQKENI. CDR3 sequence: CASSPRIAAEQYF. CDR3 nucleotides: TGTGCCAGCTCACCCCGTATAGCTGCCGAGCAGTACTTC.

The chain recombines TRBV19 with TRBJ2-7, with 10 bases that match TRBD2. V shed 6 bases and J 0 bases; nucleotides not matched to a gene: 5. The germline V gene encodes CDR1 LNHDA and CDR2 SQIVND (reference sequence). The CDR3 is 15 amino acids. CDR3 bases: TGTGCCAGTAGACCTAGCGGGGGCCTCTCCTACGAGCAGTACTTC. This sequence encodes CASRPSGGLSYEQYF.

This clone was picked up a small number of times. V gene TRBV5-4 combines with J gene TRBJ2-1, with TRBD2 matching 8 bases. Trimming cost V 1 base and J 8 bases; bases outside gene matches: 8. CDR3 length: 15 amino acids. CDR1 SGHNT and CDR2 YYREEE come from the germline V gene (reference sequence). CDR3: CASSLYSGGMDEQFF. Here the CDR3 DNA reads TGTGCCAGCAGCTTGTACAGCGGGGGAATGGATGAGCAGTTCTTC. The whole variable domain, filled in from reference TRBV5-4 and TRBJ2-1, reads ETGVTQSPTHLIKTRGQQVTLRCSSQSGHNTVSWYQQALGQGPQFIFQYYREEENGRGNFPPRFSGLQFPNYSSELNVNALELDDSALYLCASSLYSGGMDEQFFGPGTRLTVL.

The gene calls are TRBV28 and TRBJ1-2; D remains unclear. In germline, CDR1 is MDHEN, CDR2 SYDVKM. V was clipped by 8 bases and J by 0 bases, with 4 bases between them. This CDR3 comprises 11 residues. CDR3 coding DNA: TGTGCCAGCTTCACTAACTATGGCTACACCTTC. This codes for CASFTNYGYTF.

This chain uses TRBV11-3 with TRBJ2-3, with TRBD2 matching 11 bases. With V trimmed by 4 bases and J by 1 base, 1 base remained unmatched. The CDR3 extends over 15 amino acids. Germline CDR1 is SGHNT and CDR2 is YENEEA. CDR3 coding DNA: TGTGCCAGCAGCTATAGCGGGGGGGGCACAGATACGCAGTATTTT. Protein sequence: CASSYSGGGTDTQYF.

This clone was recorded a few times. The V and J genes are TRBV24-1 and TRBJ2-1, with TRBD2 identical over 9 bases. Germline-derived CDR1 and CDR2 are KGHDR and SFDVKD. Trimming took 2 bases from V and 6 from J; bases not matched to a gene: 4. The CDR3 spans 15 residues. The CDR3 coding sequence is TGTGCCACCAGTGATTCTAGCGGGGATCTCAATGAGCAGTTCTTC. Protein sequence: CATSDSSGDLNEQFF.

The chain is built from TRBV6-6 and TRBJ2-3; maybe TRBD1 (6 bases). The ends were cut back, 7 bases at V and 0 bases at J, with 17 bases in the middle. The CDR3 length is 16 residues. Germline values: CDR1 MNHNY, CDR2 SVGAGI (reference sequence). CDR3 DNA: TGTGCCAGCACCAGAACAGGGTCCACTAGCACAGATACGCAGTATTTT. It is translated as CASTRTGSTSTDTQYF.

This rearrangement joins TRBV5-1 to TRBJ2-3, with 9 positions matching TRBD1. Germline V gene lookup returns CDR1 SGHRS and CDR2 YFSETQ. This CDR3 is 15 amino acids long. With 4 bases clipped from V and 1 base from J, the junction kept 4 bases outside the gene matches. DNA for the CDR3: TGCGCCAGCAGCCCAAGGACAGGGGGCACAGATACGCAGTATTTT. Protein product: CASSPRTGGTDTQYF.

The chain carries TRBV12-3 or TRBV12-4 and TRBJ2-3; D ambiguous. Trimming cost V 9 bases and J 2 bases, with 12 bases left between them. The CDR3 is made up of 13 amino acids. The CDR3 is CASQSRPTDTQYF. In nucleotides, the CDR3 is TGTGCCAGTCAGTCCCGTCCCACAGATACGCAGTATTTT.

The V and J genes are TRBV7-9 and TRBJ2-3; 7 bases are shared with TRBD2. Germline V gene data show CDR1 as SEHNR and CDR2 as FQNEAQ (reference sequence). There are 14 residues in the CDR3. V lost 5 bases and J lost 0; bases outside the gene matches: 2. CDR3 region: CASSPTSSTDTQYF. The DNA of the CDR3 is TGTGCCAGCAGCCCGACTAGCAGCACAGATACGCAGTATTTT.